Below are 22 T cell receptor beta chains sequenced from a single sample in a study of shared clonotypes between healthy human individuals. Profiled with immunoSEQ multiplex PCR; TCRdb holds only in-frame clones, not every one. The repertoire has approximately 2,200,000 clones, about 92% of them found once; the top ten carry over 1.5%. The naive CD8 population came from CD45RO-negative cells selected for CCR7, without terminally differentiated effector memory CD45RA+ cells. The sequencing input was naive CD8+ T cells from PBMCs. Receptors were obtained from a man aged 18 to 30 in good health. Some clones in this sample may be carry-over from other donors' samples.

The sample holds one count of this clone. This rearrangement joins TRBV29-1 to TRBJ2-7; 11 nucleotides match TRBD2. The length of the CDR3 is 16 residues. Germline assignment: CDR1 SQVTM and CDR2 ANQGSEA. The CDR3 region is CSAAGTSGPRSYEQYF. The CDR3 DNA reads as TGCAGTGCAGCCGGGACTAGCGGCCCGAGATCCTACGAGCAGTACTTC.

V and J are TRBV11-2 and TRBJ1-3, with D hard to call. Trimming took 2 bases from V and 0 from J, leaving 14 bases between them. Germline-derived CDR1 and CDR2 are SGHAT and FQNNGV. The length of the CDR3 is 17 residues. Here the CDR3 reads CASSLPYPTDSGNTIYF. The CDR3 nucleotides are TGTGCCAGCAGCTTACCATATCCTACCGACTCTGGAAACACCATATATTTT. Together with reference TRBV11-2 and TRBJ1-3, the CDR3 gives the full variable domain: EAGVAQSPRYKIIEKRQSVAFWCNPISGHATLYWYQQILGQGPKLLIQFQNNGVVDDSQLPKDRFSAERLKGVDSTLKIQPAKLEDSAVYLCASSLPYPTDSGNTIYFGEGSWLTVV.

The rearrangement uses TRBV7-9 and TRBJ1-1; no clear D gene. With 8 bases removed from V and 1 base from J, the gap between germline ends came to 8 bases. The CDR3 contains 12 residues. Germline CDR1 and CDR2: SEHNR and FQNEAQ (reference sequence). The CDR3 region has the DNA TGTGCCAGCCGGGAGCCGAACACTGAAGCTTTCTTT. Translating gives CASREPNTEAFF.

This rearrangement joins TRBV7-9 to TRBJ1-1; D gene uncertain. Germline assignment: CDR1 SEHNR and CDR2 FQNEAQ (reference sequence). The germline V and J ends were trimmed by 5 bases and 8 bases, with 15 bases remaining between them. CDR3 length equals 13 residues. CDR3 coding DNA: TGTGCCAGCAGCCCCGCCATCAGACACGAAGCTTTCTTT. This codes for CASSPAIRHEAFF.

The J gene is TRBJ2-7, the V gene TRBV10-1; possibly TRBD1 for D (5 bases). Trimming pared 0 bases from V and 2 bases from J, leaving 14 bases between. The CDR3 contains 16 residues. Germline V CDR1 and CDR2: WNHNN, SYGVQD (reference sequence). The CDR3 DNA sequence: TGCGCCAGCAGTGAGTCATGGGGCGCGAACACCTACGAGCAGTACTTC. Residues: CASSESWGANTYEQYF.

On this clone: This sample includes further DNA sequences coding for the same CDR3. V usage is TRBV9 and J usage is TRBJ2-7, with 11 bases aligning to TRBD2. J lost 0 bases, V lost 0 bases, and 2 bases had no gene match. The CDR3 has 16 residues. Germline CDR1 SGDLS, CDR2 YYNGEE. In DNA form, the CDR3 reads TGTGCCAGCAGCGTAGGACTAGCGGGGTACTCCTACGAGCAGTACTTC. Its protein is CASSVGLAGYSYEQYF.

The chain couples TRBV29-1 to TRBJ1-2; 7 bases map to TRBD1. The CDR3 runs 13 residues. CDR1 and CDR2 from the germline V gene are SQVTM and ANQGSEA. The V gene end was trimmed by 3 bases and the J gene end by 8 bases; junction bases not matched to a gene: 9. The CDR3 bases are TGCAGCGTTGATCCCGACAGGGACGGCGGCTACACCTTC. Translated: CSVDPDRDGGYTF.

This chain connects TRBV7-2 to TRBJ2-7; TRBD2 aligns across 12 bases. V shed 5 bases, J shed 6 bases, and the junction held 11 bases outside the gene matches. The CDR3 covers 16 residues. Germline V gene data show CDR1 as SGHTA and CDR2 as FQGNSA. The CDR3 sequence is CASSAGLAGYFIEQYF. CDR3 nucleotide sequence: TGTGCCAGCAGCGCAGGACTAGCGGGATACTTTATCGAGCAGTACTTC.

The chain has TRBV7-9 and TRBJ2-1; TRBD2 matches 9 bases. Germline V gene lookup returns CDR1 SEHNR and CDR2 FQNEAQ (reference sequence). The J segment lost 4 bases and the V segment lost 5 bases, leaving 6 bases of the junction unmatched. There are 15 residues in the CDR3. CDR3 sequence: CASSAGLAKYNEQFF. Here the CDR3 DNA reads TGTGCCAGCAGCGCGGGACTAGCAAAATACAATGAGCAGTTCTTC.

This clone was seen just once. Other nucleotide sequences in the sample specify the same CDR3. The chain recombines TRBV19 with TRBJ2-7; D gene uncertain. The V end was cut by 1 base, the J end by 3 bases, with 4 bases between. CDR3 length: 12 residues. Germline loops: CDR1 LNHDA, CDR2 SQIVND (reference sequence). This chain's CDR3 is CASSIAGYEQYF. Written as DNA, the CDR3 is TGTGCCAGTAGTATAGCGGGCTACGAGCAGTACTTC.

The chain couples TRBV7-8 to TRBJ1-2; TRBD1 agrees at 10 bases. J was trimmed by 8 bases and V by 3 bases; bases with no gene match: 21. This CDR3 is built from 19 residues. Looked up from germline, CDR1 is SGHVS and CDR2 is FQNEAQ. This CDR3 is CASSLFPWGTTGGVWGYTF. The CDR3, as DNA: TGTGCCAGCAGCTTGTTCCCCTGGGGGACGACAGGGGGCGTTTGGGGCTACACCTTC.

This clone was detected once. The chain employs TRBV4-2 and TRBJ1-4; D not resolved. The CDR3 runs 18 residues. Germline V gene data show CDR1 as LGHNA and CDR2 as YNFKEQ. Between the trimmed V and J ends, which lost 0 bases and 0 bases, there was a span of 14 bases. CDR3 region: CASSQDLRETATNEKLFF. The CDR3 DNA reads TGTGCCAGCAGCCAAGATCTCCGGGAAACGGCAACTAATGAAAAACTGTTTTTT.

V and J are TRBV9 and TRBJ2-3, with D perhaps matching TRBD1 (5 bases). The ends were cut back, 4 bases at V and 1 base at J, with 16 bases in the middle. The CDR3 contains 16 residues. Germline CDR1 and CDR2: SGDLS and YYNGEE. The CDR3 DNA sequence: TGTGCCAGCAGCCCCGACAGCGTCCACCGCACAGATACGCAGTATTTT. Translating it yields CASSPDSVHRTDTQYF.

The chain carries TRBV30 and TRBJ2-5; maybe TRBD2 (6 bases). V gave up 5 bases and J gave up 2 bases, with 9 bases separating them. The CDR3 totals 12 residues. The germline gives CDR1 GTSNPN, CDR2 SVGIG (reference sequence). CDR3 sequence (DNA): TGTGCCTGGCGGGAGATTCAAGAGACCCAGTACTTC. This sequence encodes CAWREIQETQYF. The whole variable domain, filled in from reference TRBV30 and TRBJ2-5, reads SQTIHQWPATLVQPVGSPLSLECTVEGTSNPNLYWYRQAAGRGLQLLFYSVGIGQISSEVPQNLSASRPQDRQFILSSKKLLLSDSGFYLCAWREIQETQYFGPGTRLLVL.

The CDR3 protein is CAISYSHSGNEQFF. CDR3 nucleotide sequence: TGTGCCATCAGCTACAGCCACTCCGGAAATGAGCAGTTCTTC. The V call is TRBV10-3, the J call TRBJ2-1, with D unresolved. The CDR3 has 14 residues. Germline V gene lookup returns CDR1 ENHRY and CDR2 SYGVKD. Trimming removed 6 bases at V and 7 bases at J, with 16 bases between.

The CDR3 bases are TGTGCCAGCAGTTTATTAACAGGGAATTACAATGAGCAGTTCTTC. It is translated as CASSLLTGNYNEQFF. The rearrangement links TRBV28 to TRBJ2-1; D possibly corresponds to TRBD1 (6 bases). The V and J ends lost 1 base and 4 bases respectively, with 11 bases between them. This CDR3 is built from 15 residues. Germline CDR1 reads MDHEN; CDR2 reads SYDVKM.

J is TRBJ2-3 and V is TRBV19; 7 bases are a match to TRBD2. Germline CDR1 reads LNHDA; CDR2 reads SQIVND (reference sequence). This CDR3 region has 13 residues. Trimming removed 5 bases from V and 3 bases from J; junction bases left unmatched: 2. CDR3 bases: TGTGCCAGTAGTCCGCGGGAGACAGATACGCAGTATTTT. It translates to CASSPRETDTQYF.

V and J are TRBV14 and TRBJ2-2; 7 positions agree with TRBD1. This CDR3 contains 14 residues. The V gene end was trimmed by 5 bases and the J gene end by 5 bases; junction bases not matched to a gene: 5. Germline loops: CDR1 SGHDN, CDR2 FVKESK. DNA of the CDR3: TGTGCCAGCAGCAAGACAGGGACGACCGGGGAGCTGTTTTTT. It encodes CASSKTGTTGELFF.

The genes are TRBV23-1 and TRBJ1-5; TRBD1 agrees at 8 bases. TRBV23-1 is marked as an open reading frame, function uncertain. V shed 0 bases and J 0 bases; nucleotides not matched to a gene: 1. The CDR3 loop spans 16 amino acids. CDR3 loop: CASSQSGQGSNQPQHF. CDR3 DNA sequence: TGCGCCAGCAGTCAATCCGGACAGGGTAGCAATCAGCCCCAGCATTTT.

The chain is built from TRBV28 and TRBJ2-7; tentatively, D is TRBD1 or TRBD2 (7 bases each). This CDR3 comprises 14 residues. Per germline, CDR1 MDHEN and CDR2 SYDVKM. Trimming took 3 bases from V and 4 from J, leaving 13 bases between them. CDR3 DNA sequence: TGTGCCAGCAGTTTCAGGGGGGGTTTATACGAGCAGTACTTC. Protein: CASSFRGGLYEQYF.

This chain links TRBV29-1 with TRBJ2-1; D uncertain. Germline CDR1 is SQVTM and CDR2 is ANQGSEA. The ends were cut back, 1 base at V and 0 bases at J, with 10 bases in the middle. The length of the CDR3 is 15 residues. In DNA, the CDR3 is TGCAGCGTTGAAGTTCTAGGCCTCTCCTACAATGAGCAGTTCTTC. Translation: CSVEVLGLSYNEQFF.

This clone was seen more than once but under ten times. The same CDR3 is also encoded by other DNA sequences in this sample. The chain uses TRBV9 and TRBJ1-1, with D tentatively TRBD1 (5 bases). Germline CDR1 and CDR2: SGDLS and YYNGEE. The CDR3 extends over 15 amino acids. V was shortened by 0 bases and J by 0 bases, with 9 bases between the two germline ends. The CDR3 DNA follows: TGTGCCAGCAGCGTAGAAGGGGCCATGAACACTGAAGCTTTCTTT. Amino acids: CASSVEGAMNTEAFF. Using reference TRBV9 and TRBJ1-1 for the parts outside the CDR3, the full variable domain is DSGVTQTPKHLITATGQRVTLRCSPRSGDLSVYWYQQSLDQGLQFLIQYYNGEERAKGNILERFSAQQFPDLHSELNLSSLELGDSALYFCASSVEGAMNTEAFFGQGTRLTVV.